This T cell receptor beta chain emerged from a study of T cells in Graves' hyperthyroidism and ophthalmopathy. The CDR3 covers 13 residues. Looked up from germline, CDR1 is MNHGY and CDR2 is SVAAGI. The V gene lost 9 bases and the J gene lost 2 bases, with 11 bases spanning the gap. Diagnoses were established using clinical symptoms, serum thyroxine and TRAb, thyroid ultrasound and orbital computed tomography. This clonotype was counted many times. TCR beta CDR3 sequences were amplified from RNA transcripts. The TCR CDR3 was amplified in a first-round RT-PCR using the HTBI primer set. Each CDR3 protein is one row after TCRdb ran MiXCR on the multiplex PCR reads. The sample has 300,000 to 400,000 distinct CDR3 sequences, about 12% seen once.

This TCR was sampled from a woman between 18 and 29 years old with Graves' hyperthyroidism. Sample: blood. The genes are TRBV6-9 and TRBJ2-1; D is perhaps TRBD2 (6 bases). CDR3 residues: CASAGGTYNEQFF. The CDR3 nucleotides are TGTGCCAGTGCAGGCGGGACCTACAATGAGCAGTTCTTC.